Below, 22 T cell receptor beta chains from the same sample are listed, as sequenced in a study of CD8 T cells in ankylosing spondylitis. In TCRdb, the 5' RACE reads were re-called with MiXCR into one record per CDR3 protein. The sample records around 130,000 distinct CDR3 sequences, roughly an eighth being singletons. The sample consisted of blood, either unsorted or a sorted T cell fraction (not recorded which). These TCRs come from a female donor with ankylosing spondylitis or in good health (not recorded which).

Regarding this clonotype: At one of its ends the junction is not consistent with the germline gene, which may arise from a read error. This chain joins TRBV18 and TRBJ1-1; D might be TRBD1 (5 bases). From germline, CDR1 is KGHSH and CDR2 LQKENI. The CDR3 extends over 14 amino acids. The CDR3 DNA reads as TGTACCAGCTCACCAGGCGGTGAGGGGACTGAAGCTTTCTTT. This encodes CTSSPGGEGTEAFF.

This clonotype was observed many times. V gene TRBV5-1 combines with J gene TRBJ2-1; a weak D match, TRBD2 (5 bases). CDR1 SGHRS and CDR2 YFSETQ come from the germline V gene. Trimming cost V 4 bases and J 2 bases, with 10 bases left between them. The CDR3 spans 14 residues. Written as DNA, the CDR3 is TGCGCCAGCAGCACCGGAGGTACCTACAATGAGCAGTTCTTC. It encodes CASSTGGTYNEQFF. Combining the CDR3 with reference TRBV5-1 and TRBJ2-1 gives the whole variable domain KAGVTQTPRYLIKTRGQQVTLSCSPISGHRSVSWYQQTPGQGLQFLFEYFSETQRNKGNFPGRFSGRQFSNSRSEMNVSTLELGDSALYLCASSTGGTYNEQFFGPGTRLTVL.

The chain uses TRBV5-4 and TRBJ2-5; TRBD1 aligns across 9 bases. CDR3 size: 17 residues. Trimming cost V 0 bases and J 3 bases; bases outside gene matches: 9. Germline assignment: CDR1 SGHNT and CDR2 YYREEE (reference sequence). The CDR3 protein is CASSLGGNRGLKETQYF. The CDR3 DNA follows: TGTGCCAGCAGCTTGGGAGGCAACAGGGGGCTCAAAGAGACCCAGTACTTC.

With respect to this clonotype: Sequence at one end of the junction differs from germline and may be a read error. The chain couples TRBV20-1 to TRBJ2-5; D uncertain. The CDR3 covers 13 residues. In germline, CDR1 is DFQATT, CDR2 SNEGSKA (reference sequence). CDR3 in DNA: TGCAGTGCAAGCGAACAGCCCCAAGGGACCCAGTACTTC. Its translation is CSASEQPQGTQYF.

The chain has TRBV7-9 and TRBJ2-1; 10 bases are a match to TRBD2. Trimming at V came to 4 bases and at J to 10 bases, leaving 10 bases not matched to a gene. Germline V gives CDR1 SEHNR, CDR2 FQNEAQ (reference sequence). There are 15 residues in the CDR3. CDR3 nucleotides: TGTGCCAGCAGCTCACTAGCGGGGCAAGCGGGAGAGCAGTTCTTC. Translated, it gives CASSSLAGQAGEQFF.

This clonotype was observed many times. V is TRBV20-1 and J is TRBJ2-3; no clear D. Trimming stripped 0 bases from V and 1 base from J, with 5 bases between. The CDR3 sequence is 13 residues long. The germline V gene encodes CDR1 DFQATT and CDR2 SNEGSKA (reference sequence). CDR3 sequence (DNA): TGCAGTGCTAGAGAGGCTGGCACAGATACGCAGTATTTT. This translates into CSAREAGTDTQYF.

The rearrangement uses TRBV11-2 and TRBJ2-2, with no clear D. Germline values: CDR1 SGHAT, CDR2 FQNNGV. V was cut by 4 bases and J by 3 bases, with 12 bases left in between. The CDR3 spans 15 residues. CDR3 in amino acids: CASSSTVGDTGELFF. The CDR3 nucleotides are TGTGCCAGCAGCTCTACAGTTGGGGACACCGGGGAGCTGTTTTTT.

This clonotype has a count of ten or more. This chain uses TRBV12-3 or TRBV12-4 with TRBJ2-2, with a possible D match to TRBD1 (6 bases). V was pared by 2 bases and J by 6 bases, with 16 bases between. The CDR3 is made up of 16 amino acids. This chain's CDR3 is CASSLTRTVIAGELFF. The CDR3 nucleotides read TGTGCCAGCAGTTTAACCCGGACAGTTATCGCCGGGGAGCTGTTTTTT.

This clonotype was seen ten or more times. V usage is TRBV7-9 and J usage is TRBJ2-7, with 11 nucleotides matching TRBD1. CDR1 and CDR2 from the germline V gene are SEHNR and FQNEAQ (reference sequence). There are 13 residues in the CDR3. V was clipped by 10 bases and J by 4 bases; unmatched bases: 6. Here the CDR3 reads CATYGQGAYEQYF. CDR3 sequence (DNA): TGTGCCACCTACGGACAGGGGGCGTACGAGCAGTACTTC. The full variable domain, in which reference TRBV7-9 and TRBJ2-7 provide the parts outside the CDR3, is DTGVSQNPRHKITKRGQNVTFRCDPISEHNRLYWYRQTLGQGPEFLTYFQNEAQLEKSRLLSDRFSAERPKGSFSTLEIQRTEQGDSAMYLCATYGQGAYEQYFGPGTRLTVT.

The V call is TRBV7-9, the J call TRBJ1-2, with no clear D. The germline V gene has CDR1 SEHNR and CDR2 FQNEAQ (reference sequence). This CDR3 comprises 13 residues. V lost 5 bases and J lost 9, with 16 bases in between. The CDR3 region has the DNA TGTGCCAGCAGCACCCGCGACAAGGGAAGCTACACCTTC. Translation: CASSTRDKGSYTF.

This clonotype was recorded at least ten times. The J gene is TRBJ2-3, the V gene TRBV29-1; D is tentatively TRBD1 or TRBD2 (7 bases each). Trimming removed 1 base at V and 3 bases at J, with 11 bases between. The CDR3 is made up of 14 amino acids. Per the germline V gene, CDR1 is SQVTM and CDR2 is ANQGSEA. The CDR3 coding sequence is TGCAGCGTTGAAGGGCAGGGGGGGACAGATACGCAGTATTTT. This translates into CSVEGQGGTDTQYF.

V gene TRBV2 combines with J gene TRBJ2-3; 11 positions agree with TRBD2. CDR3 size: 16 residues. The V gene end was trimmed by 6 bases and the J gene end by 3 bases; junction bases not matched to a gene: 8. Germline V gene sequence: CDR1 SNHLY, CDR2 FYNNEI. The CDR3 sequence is CASRLTSGILTDTQYF. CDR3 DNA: TGTGCCAGCAGGTTGACTAGCGGGATACTTACAGATACGCAGTATTTT.

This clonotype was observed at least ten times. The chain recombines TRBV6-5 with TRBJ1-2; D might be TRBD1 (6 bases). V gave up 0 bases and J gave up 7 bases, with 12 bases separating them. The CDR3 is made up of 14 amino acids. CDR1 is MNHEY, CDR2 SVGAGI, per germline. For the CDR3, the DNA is TGTGCCAGCAGTTACTCTGGGGGGCTCGGTGGCTACACCTTC. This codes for CASSYSGGLGGYTF.

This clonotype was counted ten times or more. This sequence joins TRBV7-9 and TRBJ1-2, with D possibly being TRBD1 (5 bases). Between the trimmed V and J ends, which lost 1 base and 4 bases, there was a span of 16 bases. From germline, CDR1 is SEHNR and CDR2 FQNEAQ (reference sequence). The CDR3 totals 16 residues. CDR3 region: CASSLEGGGEGYGYTF. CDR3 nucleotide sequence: TGTGCCAGCAGCTTAGAAGGCGGGGGAGAAGGCTATGGCTACACCTTC.

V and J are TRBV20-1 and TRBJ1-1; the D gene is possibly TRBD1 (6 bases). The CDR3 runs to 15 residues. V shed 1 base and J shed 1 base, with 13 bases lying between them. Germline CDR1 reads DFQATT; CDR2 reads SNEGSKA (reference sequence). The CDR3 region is CSARALDSKNTEAFF. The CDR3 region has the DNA TGCAGTGCTAGAGCCTTGGACAGCAAGAACACTGAAGCTTTCTTT.

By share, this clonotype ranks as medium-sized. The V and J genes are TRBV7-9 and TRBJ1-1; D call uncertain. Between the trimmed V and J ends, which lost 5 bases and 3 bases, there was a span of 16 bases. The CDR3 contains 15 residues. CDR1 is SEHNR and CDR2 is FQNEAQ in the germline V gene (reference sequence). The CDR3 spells CASSHPDTVDTEAFF. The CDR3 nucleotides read TGTGCCAGCAGCCATCCCGACACGGTGGACACTGAAGCTTTCTTT.

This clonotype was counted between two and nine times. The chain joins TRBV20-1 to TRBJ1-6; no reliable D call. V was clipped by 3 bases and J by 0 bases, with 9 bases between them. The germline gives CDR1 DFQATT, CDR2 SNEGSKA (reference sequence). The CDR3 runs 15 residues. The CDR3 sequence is CSASERSSYNSPLHF. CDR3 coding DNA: TGCAGTGCTAGCGAACGGAGCTCCTATAATTCACCCCTCCACTTT.

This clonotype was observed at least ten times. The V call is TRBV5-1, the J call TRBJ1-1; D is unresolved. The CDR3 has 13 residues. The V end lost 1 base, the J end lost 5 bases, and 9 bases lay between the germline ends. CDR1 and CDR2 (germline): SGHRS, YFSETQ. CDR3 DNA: TGCGCCAGCAGCTTGTGGGGAGAGACTGAAGCTTTCTTT. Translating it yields CASSLWGETEAFF.

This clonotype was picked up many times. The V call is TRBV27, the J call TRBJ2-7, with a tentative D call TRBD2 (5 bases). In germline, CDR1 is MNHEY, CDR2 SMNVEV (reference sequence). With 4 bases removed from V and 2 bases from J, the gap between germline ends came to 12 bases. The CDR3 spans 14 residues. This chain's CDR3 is CASSSSPGAYEQYF. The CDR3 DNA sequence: TGTGCCAGCAGTTCCAGTCCCGGGGCCTACGAGCAGTACTTC.

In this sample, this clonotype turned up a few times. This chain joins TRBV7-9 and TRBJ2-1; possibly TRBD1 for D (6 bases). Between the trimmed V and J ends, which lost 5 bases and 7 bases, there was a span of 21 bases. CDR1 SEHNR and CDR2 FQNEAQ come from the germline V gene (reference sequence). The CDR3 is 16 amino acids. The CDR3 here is CASSEYRVSSWNEQFF. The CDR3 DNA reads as TGTGCCAGCAGCGAATACAGGGTGTCTAGTTGGAATGAGCAGTTCTTC.

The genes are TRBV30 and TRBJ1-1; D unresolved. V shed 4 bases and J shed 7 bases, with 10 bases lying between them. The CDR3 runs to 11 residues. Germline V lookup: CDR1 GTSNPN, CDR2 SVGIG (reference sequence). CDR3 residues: CAWNRVGEAFF. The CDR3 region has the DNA TGTGCCTGGAACCGGGTGGGTGAAGCTTTCTTT.

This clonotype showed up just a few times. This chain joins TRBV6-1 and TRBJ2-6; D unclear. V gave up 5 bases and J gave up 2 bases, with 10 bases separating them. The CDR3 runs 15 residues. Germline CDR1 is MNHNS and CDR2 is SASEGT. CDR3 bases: TGTGCCAGCAGTCTGGACCCTGCTGGGGCCAACGTCCTGACTTTC. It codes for CASSLDPAGANVLTF.